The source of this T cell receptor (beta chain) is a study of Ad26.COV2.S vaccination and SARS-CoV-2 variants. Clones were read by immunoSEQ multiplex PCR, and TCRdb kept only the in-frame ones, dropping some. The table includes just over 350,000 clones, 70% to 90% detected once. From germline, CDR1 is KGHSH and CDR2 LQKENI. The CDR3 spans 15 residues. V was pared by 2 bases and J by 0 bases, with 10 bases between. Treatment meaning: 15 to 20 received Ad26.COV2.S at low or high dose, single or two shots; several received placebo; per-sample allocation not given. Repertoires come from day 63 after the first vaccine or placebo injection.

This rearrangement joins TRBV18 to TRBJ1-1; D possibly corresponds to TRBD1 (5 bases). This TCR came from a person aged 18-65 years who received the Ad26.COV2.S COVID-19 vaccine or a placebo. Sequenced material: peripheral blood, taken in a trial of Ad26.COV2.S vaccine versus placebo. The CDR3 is CASSPTGTVNTEAFF. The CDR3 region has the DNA TGTGCCAGCTCACCAACCGGGACGGTGAACACTGAAGCTTTCTTT.